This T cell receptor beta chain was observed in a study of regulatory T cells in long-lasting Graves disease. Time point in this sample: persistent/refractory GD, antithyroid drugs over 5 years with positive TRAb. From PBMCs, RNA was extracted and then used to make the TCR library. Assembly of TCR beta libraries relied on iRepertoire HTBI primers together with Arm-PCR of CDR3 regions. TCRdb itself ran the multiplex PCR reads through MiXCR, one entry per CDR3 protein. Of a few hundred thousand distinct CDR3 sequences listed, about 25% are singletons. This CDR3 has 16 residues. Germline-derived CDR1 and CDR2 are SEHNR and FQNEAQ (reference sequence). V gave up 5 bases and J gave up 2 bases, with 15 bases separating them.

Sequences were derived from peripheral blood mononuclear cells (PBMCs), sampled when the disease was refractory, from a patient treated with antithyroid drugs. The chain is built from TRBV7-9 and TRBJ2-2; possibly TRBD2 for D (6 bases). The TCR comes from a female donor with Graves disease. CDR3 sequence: CASSPPDGGNTGELFF. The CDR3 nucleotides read TGTGCCAGCAGCCCTCCCGACGGGGGAAACACCGGGGAGCTGTTTTTT. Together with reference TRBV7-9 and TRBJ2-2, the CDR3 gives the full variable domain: DTGVSQNPRHKITKRGQNVTFRCDPISEHNRLYWYRQTLGQGPEFLTYFQNEAQLEKSRLLSDRFSAERPKGSFSTLEIQRTEQGDSAMYLCASSPPDGGNTGELFFGEGSRLTVL.